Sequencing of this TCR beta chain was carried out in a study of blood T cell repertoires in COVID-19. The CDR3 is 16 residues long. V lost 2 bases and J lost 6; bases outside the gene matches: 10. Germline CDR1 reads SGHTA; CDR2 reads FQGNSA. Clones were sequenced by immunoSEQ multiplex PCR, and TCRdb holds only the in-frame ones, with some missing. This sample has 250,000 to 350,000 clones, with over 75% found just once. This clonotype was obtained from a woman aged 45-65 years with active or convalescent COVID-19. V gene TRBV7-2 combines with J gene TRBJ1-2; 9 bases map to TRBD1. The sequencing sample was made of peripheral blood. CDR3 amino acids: CASSLRGRDREDGYTF. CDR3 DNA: TGTGCCAGCAGCTTAAGGGGGCGGGACAGGGAAGATGGCTACACCTTC.